One TCR beta chain is described in this entry. This clonotype has ten or more counts. Its antigen remains undetermined. Nothing much larger sits one base from this clone, and base qualities are not available. Ophthalmopathy patients had moderately to severely active disease, Clinical Activity Score of at least 3, NOSPECS grade of at least 4, and duration under 3 months. Any patient with an uncontrolled infection, another autoimmune disease, pregnancy or lactation was excluded. Diagnoses were based on clinical symptoms, serum thyroxine and TRAb, thyroid ultrasound and orbital computed tomography. PBMCs were separated from roughly 9.6 ml of fresh peripheral blood using Ficoll-Paque density gradient centrifugation. Total RNA was extracted with Trizol reagent, and quality was checked on an Agilent 2100 Bioanalyzer. The data belong to a study of T cells in Graves' hyperthyroidism and ophthalmopathy (dated by TCRdb to about 2019). For the wider study: Peripheral blood samples were taken at initial diagnosis, before any treatment was given. To identify TCR V-J signatures that set the groups apart, the researchers used a discovery cohort of more than 95 patients, made up of 40 to 45 with Graves' ophthalmopathy and about 60 with stable Graves' hyperthyroidism. Prospective prediction of ophthalmopathy was tested in an independent validation cohort of 18 to 20 hyperthyroidism patients and 15 to 17 patients who later progressed to ophthalmopathy. For training and testing, the 95 to 100 patients in the discovery cohort were randomly divided in a 7:3 ratio. The study also compared thyroid tissue and blood T-cell repertoires from more than five Graves' hyperthyroidism patients. After sampling, hyperthyroidism patients received methimazole starting at 30 mg daily, and ophthalmopathy patients received high-dose intravenous methylprednisolone. According to the paper, TCR Vbeta CDR3 sequencing was carried out on about 140 peripheral blood samples, which came from 40 to 45 ophthalmopathy, around 75 hyperthyroidism and approximately 17 progressor patients.

The germline V gene encodes CDR1 SGHRS and CDR2 YFSETQ. The CDR3 measures 15 amino acids from cysteine to phenylalanine. The CDR3 DNA has 45 bases and is translated from base 1. Compared with germline, V lacks 2 bases and J lacks 8 bases; bases without a gene match: 4. The TCR beta CDR3 regions were amplified from the RNA transcripts. The TCR CDR3 was subjected to a first round of RT-PCR using the HTBI primer set and the Qiagen OneStep RT-PCR kit. Libraries were constructed in a second round of multiplex PCR, after which size selection and purification were performed. Sequencing of the libraries was done on an Illumina HiSeq2000 using paired-end 100 bp reads. In the authors' own workflow: Raw data were processed with SOAPnuke, discarding reads with adapters, uncalled bases, mean Phred below 15, or no exact constant-primer or identifier match. High-quality paired reads were merged using COPE v1.2.5, and each unique nucleotide sequence was defined as a clonotype. MiTCR v1.1 was used to align the clonotypes against IMGT TRBV, TRBD and TRBJ reference segments. The analysis was restricted to V-J combinations with a frequency above 0.0001, which together covered just over 98% of the repertoires. A TCS score was defined as the ratio of F50 (clonal expansion) to E x V (chaos), with BLOSUM62-based TCRdist applied between CDR3 peptides within each V-J. Welch's t-statistics and random forest reduced roughly 500 V-J features to 13, which were used in a naive Bayes classifier (R e1071). TCRdb reworked the public reads: Q25 trimming with fastp, MiXCR clone assembly, productive beta chains retained. Each CDR3 protein gets just one entry, which takes the most common genes and DNA from the rows behind it. These V and J calls are TCRdb output, not the study's own analysis. Present in this sample are about 640,000 distinct CDR3 sequences, more than 14% of which were seen just once. Clones ranked in the top ten supply around 12% of the sample.

What the research found in general, with its limitations: In validation, progression to ophthalmopathy was predicted by the model with 55% to 71% sensitivity and nearly 75% specificity, a median of approximately 6.5 months before onset. In cross-validation, a model built on a 13 V-J signature told ophthalmopathy apart from stable hyperthyroidism with approximately 90% sensitivity and around 83% specificity, and in testing the same model reached 80%/75%. Most expanded thyroid clonotypes (frequency above 0.001) were also detected in blood, a finding suggesting that blood repertoires may reflect thyroid immune responses. Sample size was not statistically predetermined, and investigators were not blinded to group allocation.

The receptor chain draws on TRBV5-1 and TRBJ2-1, with TRBD2 matching 13 junction bases. The clonotype originates from a woman aged 50 to 60 with Graves' ophthalmopathy. The sample comprised blood. The DNA reads as follows: TGCGCCAGCAGCTTCGGAACTAGCGGGGGGGATGAGCAGTTCTTC. It codes for CASSFGTSGGDEQFF.